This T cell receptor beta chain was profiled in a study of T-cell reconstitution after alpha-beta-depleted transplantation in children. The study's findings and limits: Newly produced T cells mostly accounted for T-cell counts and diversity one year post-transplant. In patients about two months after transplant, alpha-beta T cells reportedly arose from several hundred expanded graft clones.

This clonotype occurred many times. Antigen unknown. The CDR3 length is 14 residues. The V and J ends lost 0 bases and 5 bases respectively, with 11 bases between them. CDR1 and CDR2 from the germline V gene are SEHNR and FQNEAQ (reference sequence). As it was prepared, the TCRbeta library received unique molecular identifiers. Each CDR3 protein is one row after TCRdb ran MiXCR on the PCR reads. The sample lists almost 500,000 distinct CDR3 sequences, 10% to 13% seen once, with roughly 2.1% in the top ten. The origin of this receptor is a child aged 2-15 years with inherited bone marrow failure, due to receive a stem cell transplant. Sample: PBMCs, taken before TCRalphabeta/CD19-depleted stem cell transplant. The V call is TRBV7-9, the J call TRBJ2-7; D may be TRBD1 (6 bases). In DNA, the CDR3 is TGTGCCAGCAGCTTAGCTGGGGGCCCGGACGAGCAGTACTTC. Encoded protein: CASSLAGGPDEQYF.